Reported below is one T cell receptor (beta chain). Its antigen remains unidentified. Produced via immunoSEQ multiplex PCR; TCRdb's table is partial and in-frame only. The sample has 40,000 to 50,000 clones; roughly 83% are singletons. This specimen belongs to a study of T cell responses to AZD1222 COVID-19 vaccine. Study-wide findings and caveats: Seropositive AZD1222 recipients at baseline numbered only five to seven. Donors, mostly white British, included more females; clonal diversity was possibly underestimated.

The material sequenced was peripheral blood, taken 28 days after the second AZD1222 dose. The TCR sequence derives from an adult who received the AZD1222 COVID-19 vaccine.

CDR3 coding DNA: TGCGCCAGCAGCCAGCAGAAAGCCCAGTATTTT. Protein sequence: CASSQQKAQYF. This chain links TRBV4-1 with TRBJ2-3; no clear D gene. This CDR3 has 11 residues. Trimming removed 3 bases from V and 12 bases from J, with 10 bases in between. Germline V gene lookup returns CDR1 MGHRA and CDR2 YSYEKL.